These 14 T cell receptor beta chains came from one sample sequenced in a study of kidney transplant recipient with SARS-CoV-2 infection. TCRdb fed the reads into MiXCR, producing one record per CDR3 protein. The sample carries fewer than 250,000 distinct CDR3 sequences, 29% recorded once. The sequencing here drew on a blood sample, taken at baseline and on day 111 from a kidney transplant recipient. The source of these receptors is a male patient younger than 45 who had COVID-19 and was a kidney transplant recipient. A subset of T cells may come from the graft donor.

This clonotype was observed at least ten times. CDR3 amino acids: CASSLVADFGHEQYF. The CDR3 region has the DNA TGTGCCAGCAGCTTAGTAGCGGATTTCGGCCACGAGCAGTACTTC. This chain uses TRBV11-2 with TRBJ2-7; possible D gene TRBD2, 6 bases. V was pared by 1 base and J by 5 bases, with 15 bases between. Germline lookup yields CDR1 SGHAT and CDR2 FQNNGV. This CDR3 is 15 amino acids long.

This clonotype appeared a few times. This chain links TRBV20-1 with TRBJ2-2, with D maybe TRBD2 (6 bases). Trimming took off 5 bases at V and 7 bases at J, with 17 bases between the two ends. CDR1 is DFQATT and CDR2 is SNEGSKA in the germline V gene (reference sequence). This CDR3 contains 14 residues. For the CDR3, the DNA is TGCAGTGCTTCACCCTGGGAGGCAGGCGGGGAGCTGTTTTTT. This gives the protein CSASPWEAGGELFF.

This clonotype appeared many times. The chain carries TRBV28 and TRBJ2-2; 8 bases are shared with TRBD1. Germline CDR1 reads MDHEN; CDR2 reads SYDVKM. The CDR3 consists of 16 residues. The V segment lost 3 bases and the J segment 2 bases; nucleotides outside the gene matches: 5. CDR3 region: CASSFLGTGNTGELFF. In DNA, the CDR3 is TGTGCCAGCAGTTTTTTAGGGACAGGCAACACCGGGGAGCTGTTTTTT.

This clonotype was found many times. The V and J genes are TRBV12-3 or TRBV12-4 and TRBJ1-1; D unclear. This CDR3 spans 13 amino acids. The V and J ends lost 1 base and 5 bases respectively, with 8 bases between them. The CDR3 coding sequence is TGTGCCAGCAGTTTAGACCCGCGGACTGAAGCTTTCTTT. Translation: CASSLDPRTEAFF.

Ten or more counts support this clonotype. This chain links TRBV19 with TRBJ2-2; TRBD2 matches at 8 bases. Germline CDR1 reads LNHDA; CDR2 reads SQIVND (reference sequence). Trimming at V came to 3 bases and at J to 7 bases, leaving 10 bases not matched to a gene. This CDR3 contains 16 residues. The CDR3 DNA sequence: TGTGCCAGTAGTATCTTCAGCGGGAGTGTGTTCGGGGAGCTGTTTTTT. Its protein is CASSIFSGSVFGELFF.

The chain employs TRBV2 and TRBJ2-5; 7 nucleotides line up with TRBD1. CDR3 size: 13 residues. Germline V gene lookup returns CDR1 SNHLY and CDR2 FYNNEI. The V segment lost 6 bases and the J segment 5 bases; nucleotides outside the gene matches: 6. This chain's CDR3 is CASRLDRAETQYF. For the CDR3, the DNA is TGTGCCAGCAGGTTAGACAGGGCCGAGACCCAGTACTTC.

Of note for this clonotype: The junction does not match germline at one end; this may be a read error. The genes are TRBV7-9 and TRBJ2-1; D is unresolved. This CDR3 comprises 15 residues. CDR1 is SEHNR, CDR2 FQNEAQ, per germline (reference sequence). The CDR3 is CASSPPDASCNEQFF. The DNA for the CDR3 is TGTGCCAGCAGCCCACCCGACGCCTCCTGCAATGAGCAGTTCTTT.

This clonotype showed up many times. The J gene is TRBJ1-6, the V gene TRBV19, with 9 bases identical to TRBD1. The CDR3 has 14 residues. CDR1 and CDR2 from the germline V gene are LNHDA and SQIVND (reference sequence). V lost 5 bases to trimming and J lost 5 bases; unmatched junction nucleotides: 1. The CDR3 sequence: CASSRDRDNSPLHF. CDR3 in DNA: TGTGCCAGTAGTCGGGACAGGGATAATTCACCCCTCCACTTT.

The chain recombines TRBV8-2 with TRBJ2-6. TRBV8-2 represents a pseudogene. CDR3 size: 17 residues. CDR3 bases: TGTGGCAAAACACCGAGGATAACACAAAGTCGGGCCAACGTCCTGACTTTC. Translating it yields CGKTPRITQSRANVLTF.

Concerning this clonotype itself: This may stem from a read error, because a much larger clone lies one nucleotide away. V usage is TRBV12-3 or TRBV12-4 and J usage is TRBJ1-2; no definite D call. The CDR3 is made up of 13 amino acids. V was clipped by 4 bases and J by 8 bases, with 14 bases between them. The CDR3 DNA reads as TGTGCCAGCAGTTCCCGCCGATGGGCCGGCTACACCTTC. Protein sequence: CASSSRRWAGYTF.

The gene calls are TRBV5-7 and TRBJ1-2; D is ambiguous. TRBV5-7 carries the ORF label, with uncertain function. V was trimmed by 7 bases and J by 4 bases, leaving 23 bases between them. The CDR3 is made up of 16 amino acids. CDR3: CASLVNLAWKTYGYTF. The CDR3 DNA reads as TGTGCCAGCTTGGTGAATCTTGCGTGGAAGACCTATGGCTACACCTTC.

Worth noting for this clonotype: A junction boundary mismatches the germline segment, possibly from a read error. The genes are TRBV28 and TRBJ2-4, with 11 bases that match TRBD2. Matching the DNA end better, TRBJ2-7 makes the J call doubtful. CDR3 length equals 16 residues. Germline V gives CDR1 MDHEN, CDR2 SYDVKM. This CDR3 is CVSSLASSGRTYEQYF. DNA for the CDR3: TGTGTCAGCAGTTTAGCCTCTAGCGGGAGGACCTACGAGCAGTACTTC.

Concerning this clonotype itself: Since a much larger clone is just one base distant, this may be a read error. The rearrangement joins TRBV20-1 to TRBJ1-1; possibly TRBD1 for D (6 bases). CDR1 DFQATT and CDR2 SNEGSKA come from the germline V gene (reference sequence). The CDR3 totals 12 residues. In DNA, the CDR3 is TGCGGTGGCACGACAGGGAACACTGAAGCTTTCTTT. Residues: CGGTTGNTEAFF.

In its sample, this clonotype was seen many times. The CDR3 DNA is TGTGCCAGTAGTATTACTACCGGGGAGCTGTTTTTT. Translating gives CASSITTGELFF. The V call is TRBV19, the J call TRBJ2-2; D is unclear. This CDR3 is built from 12 residues. V was pared by 3 bases and J by 5 bases, with 4 bases between. Germline CDR1 LNHDA, CDR2 SQIVND (reference sequence).